A selection of T cell receptor beta chains follows, all from one sample in a study of cytomegalovirus exposure and HLA in healthy donors. Sequenced by immunoSEQ multiplex PCR; TCRdb stores in-frame clones only, minus some. The data show around 99,000 clones, around 70% seen once. Sequencing used PBMCs. The source of these receptors is a woman between 70 and 85 years old in good health and CMV-seropositive. The conserved cysteine and the conserved F or W are not part of the CDR3 here.

v_gene	j_gene	CDR3aa
TRBV19	TRBJ1-1	ASSMGSLSPEAF
TRBV23-1	TRBJ1-2	ASSRRQGYNYGYT
TRBV13	TRBJ2-7	ASSSMGTSKYEQY
TRBV7-9	TRBJ1-1	ASSLVATEAF
TRBV6-5	TRBJ2-5	ASSYSMAGGQETQY
TRBV28	TRBJ1-6	ASSFTGTGNSPLH
TRBV13	TRBJ2-7	ASHSRRASYEQY
TRBV2	TRBJ1-5	ASSPGQGATGNQPQH
TRBV2	TRBJ1-3	ASSLDMTGNTIY
TRBV27	TRBJ1-2	ASSVAGFNYGYT
TRBV30	TRBJ2-3	AWSVGHTDTQY
TRBV11-2	TRBJ2-7	ASSLNLGGVYEQY
TRBV11-2	TRBJ2-7	ASSLDLLAYEQY
TRBV6-1	TRBJ1-5	ASSEVGAEQPQH
TRBV6-6	TRBJ1-6	ASSYLGGDSPLH
TRBV10-1	TRBJ2-7	ASSGSSYEQY
TRBV15	TRBJ1-2	ATSRDRGGYGYT
TRBV19	TRBJ1-2	ASSPGQGGYT
TRBV4-2	TRBJ1-6	ASSQVLIQGEDSPLH
TRBV29-1	TRBJ2-3	SVEARASTDTQY